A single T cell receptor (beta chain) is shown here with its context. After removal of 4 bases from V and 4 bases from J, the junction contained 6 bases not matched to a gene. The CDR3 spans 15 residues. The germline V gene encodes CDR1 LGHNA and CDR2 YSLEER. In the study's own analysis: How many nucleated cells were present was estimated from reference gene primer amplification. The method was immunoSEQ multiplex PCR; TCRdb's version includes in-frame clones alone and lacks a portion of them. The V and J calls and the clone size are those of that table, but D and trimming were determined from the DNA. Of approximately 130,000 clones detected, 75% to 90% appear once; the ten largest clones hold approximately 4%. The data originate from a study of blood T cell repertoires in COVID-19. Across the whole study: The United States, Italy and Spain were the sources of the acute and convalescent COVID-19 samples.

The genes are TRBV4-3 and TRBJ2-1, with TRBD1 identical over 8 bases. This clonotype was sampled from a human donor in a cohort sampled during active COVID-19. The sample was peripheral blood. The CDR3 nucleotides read TGCGCCAGCAGCCCCACAGGGGGAGGATACAATGAGCAGTTCTTC. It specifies CASSPTGGGYNEQFF.